The 23 T cell receptor beta chains presented below share a single source sample, sequenced in a study of cytomegalovirus exposure and HLA in healthy donors. Use of 60 Vbeta and 13 Jbeta primers characterized the PCR. Repertoires were generated with immunoSEQ multiplex PCR, while TCRdb's copy carries only in-frame clones and drops some. The table has 170,000 or so clones, more than 60% seen once. Sequenced sample: PBMCs. The receptors stem from a woman in her 30s in good health and CMV-seropositive.

V is TRBV4-2 and J is TRBJ2-2, with unresolved D. This CDR3 comprises 15 residues. Trimming took off 0 bases at V and 5 bases at J, with 10 bases between the two ends. Germline V gives CDR1 LGHNA, CDR2 YNFKEQ. The CDR3 loop is CASSQEVPRTGELFF. The CDR3 bases are TGTGCCAGCAGCCAAGAGGTCCCCCGGACCGGGGAGCTGTTTTTT.

The rearrangement uses TRBV7-9 and TRBJ1-4; unclear D gene. This CDR3 comprises 13 residues. The germline CDR1 and CDR2 sequences are SEHNR and FQNEAQ (reference sequence). CDR3: CASEGGLGEKLFF. In DNA form, the CDR3 reads TGTGCGAGCGAAGGAGGGCTGGGGGAAAAACTGTTTTTT.

The chain recombines TRBV11-3 with TRBJ2-7, with 7 nucleotides matching TRBD1. In germline, CDR1 is SGHNT, CDR2 YENEEA. The V segment lost 5 bases and the J segment 4 bases; nucleotides outside the gene matches: 8. The CDR3 is 14 amino acids. The chain's CDR3 is CASSPWTGGYEQYF. The CDR3, as DNA: TGTGCCAGCAGCCCCTGGACAGGCGGGTACGAGCAGTACTTC.

This clone occurred a few times. The chain has TRBV10-3 and TRBJ1-5; 8 nucleotides align to TRBD1. From germline, CDR1 is ENHRY and CDR2 SYGVKD. The CDR3 contains 15 residues. V was pared by 2 bases and J by 6 bases, with 6 bases of the junction left unmatched. CDR3: CAISETGQGGQPQHF. The CDR3, as DNA: TGTGCCATCAGTGAGACCGGACAGGGCGGTCAGCCCCAGCATTTT.

This chain connects TRBV5-5 to TRBJ2-3, with 8 nucleotides matching TRBD1. This CDR3 region has 14 residues. V was pared by 1 base and J by 5 bases, with 3 bases of the junction left unmatched. Germline assignment: CDR1 SGHKS and CDR2 YYEKEE (reference sequence). In DNA, the CDR3 is TGTGCCAGCAGCTTGAGTACAGGGGGAGATACGCAGTATTTT. This translates into CASSLSTGGDTQYF.

CDR3 sequence reads: CASSLGLGDEQFF. The CDR3 DNA follows: TGTGCCAGCAGCTTGGGCCTCGGCGATGAGCAGTTCTTC. The chain is built from TRBV7-6 and TRBJ2-1, with D hard to call. Trimming shortened V by 3 bases and J by 8 bases, and 11 bases separated the two germline ends. The CDR3 spans 13 residues. In germline, CDR1 is SGHVS, CDR2 FNYEAQ.

This clone was recorded once. The V gene is TRBV2, the J gene TRBJ2-1, with TRBD2 matching over 7 bases. The CDR3 spans 13 residues. The germline V gene encodes CDR1 SNHLY and CDR2 FYNNEI. Trimming cost V 11 bases and J 4 bases; bases outside gene matches: 8. The CDR3 sequence is CASGEGPYNEQFF. DNA of the CDR3: TGTGCCTCGGGGGAGGGCCCTTACAATGAGCAGTTCTTC.

Here the CDR3 DNA reads TGCGCCAGCACCCCCACTACGGGGACAGATACGCAGTATTTT. Its translation is CASTPTTGTDTQYF. The rearrangement links TRBV10-1 to TRBJ2-3, with TRBD2 as a possible D gene (5 bases). The length of the CDR3 is 14 residues. Trimming removed 7 bases from V and 3 bases from J, with 14 bases in between. Germline loops: CDR1 WNHNN, CDR2 SYGVQD (reference sequence).

The chain employs TRBV5-1 and TRBJ1-3, with 9 nucleotides matching TRBD1. Trimming took 4 bases from V and 3 from J; bases not matched to a gene: 5. Germline CDR1 reads SGHRS; CDR2 reads YFSETQ. The CDR3 spans 15 residues. As DNA, the CDR3 is TGCGCCAGCAGCCTCACAGGGGGCGGTGGAAACACCATATATTTT. Translating gives CASSLTGGGGNTIYF.

This clone was seen a handful of times. This chain joins TRBV30 and TRBJ2-7; 10 bases map to TRBD1. Germline assignment: CDR1 GTSNPN and CDR2 SVGIG (reference sequence). The CDR3 consists of 17 residues. Unmatched junction bases numbered 12, after V lost 2 bases and J lost 2 bases. The CDR3 coding sequence is TGTGCCTGGAGTCCCCCGACAGGGGGCCTCTCCCCCTACGAGCAGTACTTC. This sequence encodes CAWSPPTGGLSPYEQYF. Full variable domain (remainder filled in from reference TRBV30 and TRBJ2-7): SQTIHQWPATLVQPVGSPLSLECTVEGTSNPNLYWYRQAAGRGLQLLFYSVGIGQISSEVPQNLSASRPQDRQFILSSKKLLLSDSGFYLCAWSPPTGGLSPYEQYFGPGTRLTVT.

J is TRBJ2-5 and V is TRBV2; D may be TRBD1 (6 bases). Germline V lookup: CDR1 SNHLY, CDR2 FYNNEI. Trimming stripped 2 bases from V and 2 bases from J, with 15 bases between. CDR3 length equals 16 residues. The CDR3 loop is CASSERGGQIQETQYF. CDR3 sequence (DNA): TGTGCCAGCAGTGAAAGAGGGGGACAAATACAAGAGACCCAGTACTTC.

The chain is built from TRBV6-1 and TRBJ2-7; D might be TRBD1 (5 bases). The CDR3 is made up of 17 amino acids. Germline V CDR1 and CDR2: MNHNS, SASEGT. Trimming shortened V by 3 bases and J by 2 bases, and 20 bases separated the two germline ends. CDR3 sequence: CASSDMGQAFRPYEQYF. The CDR3 DNA is TGTGCCAGCAGTGACATGGGGCAGGCCTTCCGTCCCTACGAGCAGTACTTC.

This clone was seen more than once but under ten times. V usage is TRBV21-1 and J usage is TRBJ1-5; the DNA was not compared with TRBD1, the D call given in the table. TRBV21-1 is a pseudogene locus. The CDR3 is 18 amino acids. The CDR3 DNA reads as TGTGCCAGCAGCAAAGCGCGGGGGGACAGGGAAGGGGGTCAGCCCCAGCATTTT. As protein: CASSKARGDREGGQPQHF.

The chain recombines TRBV7-8 with TRBJ2-7; 8 bases are a match to TRBD1. The germline gives CDR1 SGHVS, CDR2 FQNEAQ. The junction had 7 bases not matched to a gene; V was cut back by 5 bases and J by 1 base. The CDR3 is made up of 15 amino acids. The chain's CDR3 is CASSPPGGVSYEQYF. The CDR3 nucleotides are TGTGCCAGCAGCCCCCCAGGGGGCGTGTCCTACGAGCAGTACTTC.

This chain connects TRBV5-5 to TRBJ2-7; 15 positions match TRBD2. J lost 4 bases, V lost 4 bases, and 3 bases had no gene match. The V gene's germline CDR1 is SGHKS and CDR2 YYEKEE (reference sequence). The CDR3 spans 15 residues. As DNA, the CDR3 is TGTGCCAGCAGCATCGGGACTAGCGGGAGGTACGAGCAGTACTTC. Encoded protein: CASSIGTSGRYEQYF.

This clone was picked up a small number of times. This sequence joins TRBV10-3 and TRBJ2-1; 10 bases align to TRBD1. J lost 7 bases, V lost 0 bases, and 3 bases had no gene match. Germline V CDR1 and CDR2: ENHRY, SYGVKD. This CDR3 comprises 15 residues. The CDR3 spells CAISESGTGVNEQFF. CDR3 nucleotide sequence: TGTGCCATCAGTGAGTCAGGGACAGGGGTAAATGAGCAGTTCTTC.

The chain employs TRBV5-6 and TRBJ2-7, with D maybe TRBD2 (7 bases). V gave up 2 bases and J gave up 3 bases, with 21 bases separating them. The CDR3 extends over 17 amino acids. Germline CDR1 SGHDT, CDR2 YYEEEE. CDR3 sequence reads: CASSFWGLAAKDYEQYF. The CDR3 region has the DNA TGTGCCAGCAGCTTCTGGGGGCTAGCGGCAAAGGACTACGAGCAGTACTTC.

The CDR3 is CASSVEGTGGFGELFF. CDR3 DNA sequence: TGTGCCAGCAGCGTAGAGGGGACAGGGGGCTTCGGGGAGCTGTTTTTT. The V and J genes are TRBV9 and TRBJ2-2; 12 bases map to TRBD1. The CDR3 sequence is 16 residues long. Trimming removed 0 bases from V and 7 bases from J; junction bases left unmatched: 4. Germline V gene sequence: CDR1 SGDLS, CDR2 YYNGEE.

The chain carries TRBV19 and TRBJ1-1; D is possibly TRBD1 (5 bases). There are 10 residues in the CDR3. Germline V gene data show CDR1 as LNHDA and CDR2 as SQIVND (reference sequence). V was cut by 9 bases and J by 10 bases, with 12 bases left in between. The DNA for the CDR3 is TGTGCCAGCACGGGAGGGGTAGCTTTCTTT. Protein: CASTGGVAFF.

V usage is TRBV11-2 and J usage is TRBJ1-4; D is uncertain. From germline, CDR1 is SGHAT and CDR2 FQNNGV. V was shortened by 1 base and J by 8 bases, with 11 bases between the two germline ends. This CDR3 has 14 residues. CDR3 sequence reads: CASSLGRIDEKLFF. The CDR3 DNA reads as TGTGCCAGCAGCTTAGGGAGAATAGACGAAAAACTGTTTTTT.

This clone was observed once. The chain has TRBV7-6 and TRBJ1-2, with TRBD1 matching 9 bases. J was trimmed by 4 bases and V by 2 bases; bases with no gene match: 14. This CDR3 spans 18 amino acids. Germline lookup yields CDR1 SGHVS and CDR2 FNYEAQ. This CDR3 reads CASSLLGAGTGQFYGYTF. The CDR3 region has the DNA TGTGCCAGCAGCTTACTAGGCGCCGGGACAGGGCAGTTCTATGGCTACACCTTC.

In this sample, this clone turned up once. This rearrangement joins TRBV19 to TRBJ1-2, with 11 bases that match TRBD1. Trimming cost V 6 bases and J 3 bases; bases outside gene matches: 3. Germline lookup yields CDR1 LNHDA and CDR2 SQIVND (reference sequence). The CDR3 has 14 residues. Here the CDR3 reads CASRGTGGYYGYTF. In DNA form, the CDR3 reads TGTGCCAGTAGGGGGACAGGGGGATACTATGGCTACACCTTC.

The V and J genes are TRBV6-5 and TRBJ2-1; D remains unclear. Trimming took 2 bases from V and 7 from J, leaving 15 bases between them. The CDR3 totals 15 residues. Germline V gene data show CDR1 as MNHEY and CDR2 as SVGAGI. The CDR3 spells CASSYAGGQINEQFF. The CDR3 nucleotides read TGTGCCAGCAGTTACGCAGGTGGGCAGATAAATGAGCAGTTCTTC.